The 6 T cell receptor beta chains below were found in one sample sequenced in a study of blood T cell repertoires in COVID-19. Data came from immunoSEQ multiplex PCR; TCRdb stores just in-frame clones and leaves some out. Found here are 40,000 to 60,000 clones, 84% of them singletons; the top ten hold roughly 1.5%. Sequencing used peripheral blood. Receptors originate from a man aged 45 to 65 with acute or convalescent COVID-19.

The chain carries TRBV29-1 and TRBJ2-2; tentatively, D is TRBD1 (5 bases). Trimming stripped 5 bases from V and 5 bases from J, with 9 bases between. Per germline, CDR1 SQVTM and CDR2 ANQGSEA. This CDR3 is 12 amino acids long. The CDR3 reads CSVPGNTGELFF. CDR3 sequence (DNA): TGCAGCGTTCCAGGGAATACCGGGGAGCTGTTTTTT.

This chain connects TRBV4-3 to TRBJ1-6; TRBD1 matches at 8 bases. V shed 0 bases, J shed 13 bases, and the junction held 8 bases outside the gene matches. Germline values: CDR1 LGHNA, CDR2 YSLEER. The CDR3 extends over 15 amino acids. The CDR3 sequence is CASSQDGQGFSPLHF. CDR3 coding DNA: TGCGCCAGCAGCCAAGATGGACAGGGCTTCTCGCCCCTCCACTTT.

This chain joins TRBV6-5 and TRBJ1-5, with 9 positions matching TRBD1. The germline V gene has CDR1 MNHEY and CDR2 SVGAGI. The length of the CDR3 is 15 residues. V trimming: 0 bases; J trimming: 4 bases; junction bases outside the gene matches: 1. In DNA form, the CDR3 reads TGTGCCAGCAGTTACTCAGGGACAGGGAATCAGCCCCAGCATTTT. This encodes CASSYSGTGNQPQHF.

CDR3 in DNA: TGCGCCAGCAGCCTCCGACAGGACAATGAGCAGTTCTTC. This encodes CASSLRQDNEQFF. J is TRBJ2-1 and V is TRBV5-1; the D gene is possibly TRBD1 (6 bases). Germline V CDR1 and CDR2: SGHRS, YFSETQ. Trimming took off 4 bases at V and 5 bases at J, with 10 bases between the two ends. The CDR3 is 13 amino acids. The variable domain in full, with the rest retrieved from reference TRBV5-1 and TRBJ2-1, is KAGVTQTPRYLIKTRGQQVTLSCSPISGHRSVSWYQQTPGQGLQFLFEYFSETQRNKGNFPGRFSGRQFSNSRSEMNVSTLELGDSALYLCASSLRQDNEQFFGPGTRLTVL.

This chain uses TRBV5-4 with TRBJ2-2, with a weak D call TRBD2 (7 bases). The CDR3 has 16 amino acids. Per the germline V gene, CDR1 is SGHNT and CDR2 is YYREEE (reference sequence). With 4 bases removed from V and 5 bases from J, the gap between germline ends came to 18 bases. Here the CDR3 DNA reads TGTGCCAGCAGCCTAGAGGGGGGGGCGCGGACCGGGGAGCTGTTTTTT. Translation gives CASSLEGGARTGELFF. Looking up the rest from reference TRBV5-4 and TRBJ2-2 gives the full variable domain: ETGVTQSPTHLIKTRGQQVTLRCSSQSGHNTVSWYQQALGQGPQFIFQYYREEENGRGNFPPRFSGLQFPNYSSELNVNALELDDSALYLCASSLEGGARTGELFFGEGSRLTVL.

This clone has just a few counts. The gene calls are TRBV2 and TRBJ2-7, with a tentative D call TRBD1 (6 bases). Trimming cost V 4 bases and J 0 bases, with 22 bases left between them. The CDR3 is 18 amino acids. CDR1 SNHLY and CDR2 FYNNEI come from the germline V gene. CDR3 sequence: CASSGGFAGDTGSYEQYF. CDR3 nucleotides: TGTGCCAGCAGTGGAGGATTTGCAGGGGACACAGGCTCCTACGAGCAGTACTTC.